This TCR beta chain was found in a study of high-grade serous ovarian cancer treatment subgroups. Tumor samples were taken before definitive surgery or chemotherapy. Profiling relied on immunoSEQ multiplex PCR, and the TCRdb table lists in-frame clones only, not all of them. The sample has roughly 8,000 clones, about 69% seen once. There are 11 residues in the CDR3. After removal of 8 bases from V and 3 bases from J, the junction contained 1 base not matched to a gene. Germline loops: CDR1 SNHLY, CDR2 FYNNEI. The specimen sequenced was tumor tissue. The clonotype comes from a human donor with high-grade serous ovarian cancer. The genes are TRBV2 and TRBJ2-7; 7 bases are shared with TRBD2. The CDR3 DNA is TGTGCCAGCCGGGACTACTACGAGCAGTACTTC. Residues: CASRDYYEQYF.